A single sample is the source of the 18 T cell receptor beta chains below, sequenced in a study of cytomegalovirus exposure and HLA in healthy donors. Researchers ran the PCR with 60 Vbeta and 13 Jbeta primers. TCRdb keeps only in-frame clones here, not all; method: immunoSEQ multiplex PCR. Of about 100,000 clones in the sample, more than 70% were seen once. Sequencing used PBMCs. These receptors were obtained from a man younger than 40 in good health and CMV-seronegative.

This clone showed up just a few times. The genes are TRBV10-3 and TRBJ2-3; D possibly corresponds to TRBD2 (7 bases). This CDR3 comprises 15 residues. Looked up from germline, CDR1 is ENHRY and CDR2 is SYGVKD. The V end was cut by 3 bases, the J end by 3 bases, with 13 bases between. CDR3 region: CAISDGGGGTDTQYF. In nucleotides, the CDR3 is TGTGCCATCAGTGACGGGGGAGGGGGAACAGATACGCAGTATTTT.

The V and J genes are TRBV6-1 and TRBJ1-2, with TRBD1 matching 9 bases. Trimming removed 4 bases from V and 2 bases from J; junction bases left unmatched: 2. CDR3 length: 14 amino acids. Germline V gene data show CDR1 as MNHNS and CDR2 as SASEGT. Written as DNA, the CDR3 is TGTGCCAGCAGTGGGGGACAGGGAAACTATGGCTACACCTTC. Its protein is CASSGGQGNYGYTF.

This chain connects TRBV10-3 to TRBJ1-2, with TRBD1 matching 7 bases. The J segment lost 3 bases and the V segment lost 11 bases, leaving 9 bases of the junction unmatched. Per germline, CDR1 ENHRY and CDR2 SYGVKD. CDR3 length equals 13 residues. The CDR3 nucleotides are TGTGCCTCGACAGGGCGGGAGGACTATGGCTACACCTTC. It specifies CASTGREDYGYTF.

The CDR3 DNA follows: TGCAGCGTTGAAGATGTGAACCTAGCGGTCCCTTACAATGAGCAGTTCTTC. It yields the protein CSVEDVNLAVPYNEQFF. The chain uses TRBV29-1 and TRBJ2-1, with 7 bases identical to TRBD2. CDR1 is SQVTM and CDR2 is ANQGSEA in the germline V gene. The CDR3 has 17 amino acids. V lost 0 bases, J lost 4 bases, and 12 bases stayed unmatched.

V gene TRBV7-9 combines with J gene TRBJ2-7, with D tentatively TRBD1 (6 bases). Germline loops: CDR1 SEHNR, CDR2 FQNEAQ (reference sequence). Trimming removed 8 bases from V and 7 bases from J, with 18 bases in between. The CDR3 is 13 amino acids. The CDR3 reads CASLLADSYEQYF. The CDR3 DNA reads as TGTGCCAGCCTACTCGCGGACAGCTATGAGCAGTACTTC. Together with reference TRBV7-9 and TRBJ2-7, the CDR3 gives the full variable domain: DTGVSQNPRHKITKRGQNVTFRCDPISEHNRLYWYRQTLGQGPEFLTYFQNEAQLEKSRLLSDRFSAERPKGSFSTLEIQRTEQGDSAMYLCASLLADSYEQYFGPGTRLTVT.

The chain employs TRBV5-1 and TRBJ2-5, with 9 positions matching TRBD1. The V and J ends lost 7 bases and 2 bases, in that order; junction bases with no gene match: 21. The CDR3 consists of 19 residues. From germline, CDR1 is SGHRS and CDR2 YFSETQ. CDR3 DNA sequence: TGCGCCAGCCGTCCCGGGGCGGGACAGGGTAAAAAGGGACAAGAGACCCAGTACTTC. It specifies CASRPGAGQGKKGQETQYF.

V gene TRBV15 combines with J gene TRBJ1-1; 9 bases are a match to TRBD1. Germline V gives CDR1 LNHNV, CDR2 YYDKDF (reference sequence). Trimming removed 5 bases from V and 6 bases from J; junction bases left unmatched: 4. The CDR3 spans 13 residues. In DNA form, the CDR3 reads TGTGCCACCAGCGACAGGGGGATAGCTGAAGCTTTCTTT. Translated: CATSDRGIAEAFF. The variable domain in full, completed from reference TRBV15 and TRBJ1-1, reads DAMVIQNPRYQVTQFGKPVTLSCSQTLNHNVMYWYQQKSSQAPKLLFHYYDKDFNNEADTPDNFQSRRPNTSFCFLDIRSPGLGDTAMYLCATSDRGIAEAFFGQGTRLTVV.

The chain couples TRBV12-5 to TRBJ2-7; 9 bases fit TRBD1. Germline V lookup: CDR1 LGHNT, CDR2 FRNRAP. The V segment lost 0 bases and the J segment 5 bases; nucleotides outside the gene matches: 8. The CDR3 is 16 residues long. CDR3 in DNA: TGTGCTAGTGGTTTGGTCAAATGGACAGGGGATAACGAGCAGTACTTC. As protein: CASGLVKWTGDNEQYF.

The DNA of the CDR3 is TGTGCCAGCAGAGTCAAGAGACAGTTTTCGGGAAACACCATATATTTT. Protein sequence: CASRVKRQFSGNTIYF. This rearrangement joins TRBV2 to TRBJ1-3, with D perhaps matching TRBD1 (5 bases). Trimming pared 6 bases from V and 4 bases from J, leaving 19 bases between. The CDR3 is 16 amino acids. CDR1 is SNHLY, CDR2 FYNNEI, per germline.

The chain combines TRBV19 with TRBJ2-5; TRBD2 matches 11 bases. Germline trimming cut 5 bases from V and 7 bases from J; bases unmatched to any gene: 6. The CDR3 has 14 amino acids. CDR1 LNHDA and CDR2 SQIVND come from the germline V gene (reference sequence). The DNA of the CDR3 is TGTGCCAGTAGTTTCGGGACTAGCGGTGGGACCCAGTACTTC. Translated: CASSFGTSGGTQYF.

V and J are TRBV21-1 and TRBJ2-1; the table's TRBD2 call for D was not verified on the DNA. TRBV21-1 is designated a pseudogene. The CDR3 totals 19 residues. DNA of the CDR3: TGTGCCAGCAGCGGGGGACTAGCGGGAGGGCCGTCTATAGACATAGAGCAGTTCTTC. Its translation is CASSGGLAGGPSIDIEQFF.

The chain has TRBV7-2 and TRBJ2-7; 9 bases line up with TRBD2. V lost 6 bases, J lost 7 bases, and 10 bases stayed unmatched. CDR1 and CDR2 (germline): SGHTA, FQGNSA. CDR3 length: 14 amino acids. The CDR3 bases are TGTGCCAGCAGATTAACGGGACTAGCAGTTGAGCAGTACTTC. Amino acid sequence: CASRLTGLAVEQYF. Together with reference TRBV7-2 and TRBJ2-7, the CDR3 gives the full variable domain: GAGVSQSPSNKVTEKGKDVELRCDPISGHTALYWYRQSLGQGLEFLIYFQGNSAPDKSGLPSDRFSAERTGGSVSTLTIQRTQQEDSAVYLCASRLTGLAVEQYFGPGTRLTVT.

The sample holds one count of this clone. This chain joins TRBV7-9 and TRBJ2-5; possible D gene TRBD1, 5 bases. Trimming removed 7 bases from V and 5 bases from J, with 14 bases in between. The CDR3 is 13 amino acids. Germline CDR1 SEHNR, CDR2 FQNEAQ (reference sequence). The CDR3 sequence is CASTPGILETQYF. The CDR3, as DNA: TGTGCCAGCACCCCAGGGATTTTGGAGACCCAGTACTTC.

This rearrangement joins TRBV19 to TRBJ1-5; D may be TRBD1 (6 bases). The CDR3 totals 18 residues. V shed 6 bases and J shed 0 bases, with 21 bases lying between them. Looked up from germline, CDR1 is LNHDA and CDR2 is SQIVND (reference sequence). The CDR3 nucleotides are TGTGCCAGTAGCTCAGGGGATCAGGAATCTTATAGCAATCAGCCCCAGCATTTT. Translated, it gives CASSSGDQESYSNQPQHF.

The chain recombines TRBV7-8 with TRBJ2-7; 7 bases are shared with TRBD2. J was trimmed by 2 bases and V by 0 bases; bases with no gene match: 4. Germline V gene lookup returns CDR1 SGHVS and CDR2 FQNEAQ. CDR3 length: 15 amino acids. Here the CDR3 reads CASSLARTRTYEQYF. DNA for the CDR3: TGTGCCAGCAGCTTAGCGCGGACTAGGACCTACGAGCAGTACTTC.

The CDR3 here is CASSNRQGDTQYF. The CDR3 DNA is TGTGCCAGTAGTAACCGACAGGGAGATACGCAGTATTTT. The V call is TRBV19, the J call TRBJ2-3; 7 bases match TRBD1. The CDR3 is 13 amino acids. V shed 4 bases and J 5 bases; nucleotides not matched to a gene: 3. Germline CDR1 and CDR2: LNHDA and SQIVND (reference sequence). Using reference TRBV19 and TRBJ2-3 for the parts outside the CDR3, the full variable domain is DGGITQSPKYLFRKEGQNVTLSCEQNLNHDAMYWYRQDPGQGLRLIYYSQIVNDFQKGDIAEGYSVSREKKESFPLTVTSAQKNPTAFYLCASSNRQGDTQYFGPGTRLTVL.

The chain has TRBV28 and TRBJ2-6, with no clear D. The length of the CDR3 is 16 residues. V was clipped by 6 bases and J by 0 bases, with 12 bases between them. Per germline, CDR1 MDHEN and CDR2 SYDVKM. CDR3 residues: CASSPAGVSGANVLTF. The CDR3 nucleotides read TGTGCCAGCAGCCCCGCCGGAGTCTCTGGGGCCAACGTCCTGACTTTC.

This chain uses TRBV20-1 with TRBJ2-7, with D uncertain. Between the trimmed V and J ends, which lost 5 bases and 3 bases, there was a span of 8 bases. This CDR3 is 11 amino acids long. Germline V gene sequence: CDR1 DFQATT, CDR2 SNEGSKA (reference sequence). DNA for the CDR3: TGCAGTGCTTTTGACATCTACGAGCAGTACTTC. Protein: CSAFDIYEQYF.